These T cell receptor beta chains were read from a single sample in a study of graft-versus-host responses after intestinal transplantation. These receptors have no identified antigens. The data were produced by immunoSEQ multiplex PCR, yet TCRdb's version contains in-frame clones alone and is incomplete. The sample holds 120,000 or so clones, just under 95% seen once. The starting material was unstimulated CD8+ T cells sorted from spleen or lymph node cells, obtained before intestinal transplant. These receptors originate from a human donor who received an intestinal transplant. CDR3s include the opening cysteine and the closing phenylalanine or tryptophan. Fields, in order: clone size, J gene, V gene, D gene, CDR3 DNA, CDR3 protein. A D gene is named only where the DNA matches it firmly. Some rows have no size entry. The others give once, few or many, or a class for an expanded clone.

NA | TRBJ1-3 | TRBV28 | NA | TGTGCCAGCAGTTTTGTGGGTCTCTCTGGAAACACCATATATTTT | CASSFVGLSGNTIYF
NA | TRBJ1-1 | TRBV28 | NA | TGTGCCAGCAGTCTCACCAGGGTCGGAGCCACTGAAGCTTTCTTT | CASSLTRVGATEAFF
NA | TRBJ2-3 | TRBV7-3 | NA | TGTGCCAGCAGGTCCGGCGGGCACACAGATACGCAGTATTTT | CASRSGGHTDTQYF
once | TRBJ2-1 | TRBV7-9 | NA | TGTGCCAGCAGCTTCCCTGTACAAGGAGAGAGCTCCTACAATGAGCAGTTCTTC | CASSFPVQGESSYNEQFF
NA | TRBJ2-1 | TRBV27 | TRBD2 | TGTGCCAGCAGTTTATCTGGCGGGAGTCTGTATGAGCAGTTCTTC | CASSLSGGSLYEQFF
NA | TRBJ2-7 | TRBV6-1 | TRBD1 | TGTGCCAGCAGCCTCGGACAGGGGAGCTACGAGCAGTACTTC | CASSLGQGSYEQYF
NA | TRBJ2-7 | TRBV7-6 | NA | TGTGCCAGCAGCCTAACCTACGAGCAGTACTTC | CASSLTYEQYF
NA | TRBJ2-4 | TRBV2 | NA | TGTGCCAGCCTCGAGGGGCTTAAAAACATTCAGTACTTC | CASLEGLKNIQYF
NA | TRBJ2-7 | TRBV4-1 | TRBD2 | TGCGCCAGCAGCCCACTAGGCGGGGGGACGTCCTACGAGCAGTACTTC | CASSPLGGGTSYEQYF
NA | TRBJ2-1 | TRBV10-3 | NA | TGTGCCATCAGCGACCCGGCGGGTGAGCAGTTCTTC | CAISDPAGEQFF
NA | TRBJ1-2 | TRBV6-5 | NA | TGTGCCACCACAGGGTCGACCCTCTATGGCTACACCTTC | CATTGSTLYGYTF
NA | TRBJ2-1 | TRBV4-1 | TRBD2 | TGCGCCAGCAGCCAAGTATTAACCGGGACTAAGGCCCATGAGCAGTTCTTC | CASSQVLTGTKAHEQFF
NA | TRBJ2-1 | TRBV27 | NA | TGTGCCAGCAGTCGCCAATGGGGCAATGAGCAGTTCTTC | CASSRQWGNEQFF
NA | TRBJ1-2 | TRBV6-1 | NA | TGTGCCAGCAGTCCTGGGACGACCCAAGGCTACACCTTC | CASSPGTTQGYTF
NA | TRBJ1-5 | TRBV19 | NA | TGTGCCAGTAGTTACATTCCCCAGGGCCCCGTCGATCAGCCCCAGCATTTT | CASSYIPQGPVDQPQHF
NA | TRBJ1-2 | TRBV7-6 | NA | TGTGCCAGCAGCTTATCTCTCGGCGGGGTCTATGGCTACACCTTC | CASSLSLGGVYGYTF
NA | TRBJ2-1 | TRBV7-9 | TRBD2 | TGTGCCAGCACCCCCTCCCGGGGGGGTGAGCAGTTCTTC | CASTPSRGGEQFF
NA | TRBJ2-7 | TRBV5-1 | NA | TGCGCCAGCAGCTTGGGCGTTGAAACGTACGAGCAGTACTTC | CASSLGVETYEQYF
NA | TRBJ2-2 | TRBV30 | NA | TGTGCCTGGAGTGTTTCTGGGGCCGGGGAGCTGTTTTTT | CAWSVSGAGELFF
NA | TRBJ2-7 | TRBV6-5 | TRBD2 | TGTGCCAGCAGTTACTTTGCTAGCGGGACCTACGAGCAGTACTTC | CASSYFASGTYEQYF
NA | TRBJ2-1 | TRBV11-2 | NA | TGTGCCAGCAGCTTAGATCCTGCGACCTTAAGGGAGCAGTTCTTC | CASSLDPATLREQFF
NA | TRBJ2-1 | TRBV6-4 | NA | TGTGCCAGCAGCCCTGGAACCTCCTCCTACAATGAGCAGTTCTTC | CASSPGTSSYNEQFF
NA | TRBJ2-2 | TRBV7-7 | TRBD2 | TGTGCTAGCAGCCCGGACGGGGGGTACACCGGGGAGCTGTTTTTT | CASSPDGGYTGELFF
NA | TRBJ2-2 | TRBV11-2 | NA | TGTGCCAGCAGCTTAAACCGCGGGGCGGACACCGGGGAGCTGTTTTTT | CASSLNRGADTGELFF
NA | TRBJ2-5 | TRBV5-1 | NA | TGCGCCAGCAGCGCGGGACGAGGGGAAGAGACCCAGTACTTC | CASSAGRGEETQYF
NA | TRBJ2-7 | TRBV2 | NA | TGTGCCAGCAGGGACAGTGACTACGAGCAGTACTTC | CASRDSDYEQYF
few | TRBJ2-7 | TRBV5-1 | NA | TGCGCCAGCAGCTTCCCTAGCTCCTACGAGCAGTACTTC | CASSFPSSYEQYF
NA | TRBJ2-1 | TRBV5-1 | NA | TGCGCCAGCAGCCTGGAGGTGGGGATTCCCTACAATGAGCAGTTCTTC | CASSLEVGIPYNEQFF
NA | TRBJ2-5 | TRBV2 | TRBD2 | TGTGCCAGCAGCGAAACTAGCGGGAGGGCCTTTTCTTCCCAAGAGACCCAGTACTTC | CASSETSGRAFSSQETQYF
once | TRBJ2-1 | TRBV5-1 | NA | TGCGCCAGCAGAGGGGACAATGAGCAGTTCTTC | CASRGDNEQFF
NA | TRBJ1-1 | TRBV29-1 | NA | TGCAGCGTTGAAGATGTGTGGGGGCGGAGGGTGGGCACTGAAGCTTTCTTT | CSVEDVWGRRVGTEAFF
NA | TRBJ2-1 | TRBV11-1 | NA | TGTGCCAGCAGCACCTCTAGCGCTTACAATGAGCAGTTCTTC | CASSTSSAYNEQFF
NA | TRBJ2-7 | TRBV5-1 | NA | TGCGCCAGCAGCTTTGTGGGACCTACCTACGAGCAGTACTTC | CASSFVGPTYEQYF
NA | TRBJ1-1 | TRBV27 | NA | TGTGCCAGCAGGGGACTCTTCTCGAACACTGAAGCTTTCTTT | CASRGLFSNTEAFF
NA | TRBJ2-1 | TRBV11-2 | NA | TGTGCCAGCAGCTCCCGCGACTGGAATGAGCAGTTCTTC | CASSSRDWNEQFF
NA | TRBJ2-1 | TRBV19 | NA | TGTGCCAGTAGTATGTCCGGGACCAATGAGCAGCTCTTC | CASSMSGTNEQLF
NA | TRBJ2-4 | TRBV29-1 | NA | TGCAGCGCCAGCGACAGTATAGCCAAAAACATTCAGTACTTC | CSASDSIAKNIQYF
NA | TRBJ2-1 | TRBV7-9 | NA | TGTGCCAGCAGCTTAGCGGGGCTAGTCGACCCGAAGCAGTTCTTC | CASSLAGLVDPKQFF
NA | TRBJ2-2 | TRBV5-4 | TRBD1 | TGTGCCAGCAGCTCCGATGACAGGGCCACCGGGGAGCTGTTTTTT | CASSSDDRATGELFF
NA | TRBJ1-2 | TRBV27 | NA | TGTGCCAGCAGTTTAATCCGGGGGGCCAACCTCTATGGCTACACCTTC | CASSLIRGANLYGYTF
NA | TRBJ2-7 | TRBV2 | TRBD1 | TGTGCCAGCAGCCGACAGGGGGTCGACGAGCAGTACTTC | CASSRQGVDEQYF
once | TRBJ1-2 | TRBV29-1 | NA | TGCAGCGTTGAGATCGGGGGGAGGGCCTATGGCTACACCTTC | CSVEIGGRAYGYTF
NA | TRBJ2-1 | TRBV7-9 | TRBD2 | TGTGCCAGCAGCTTATCGTCTAGCGGGAAAGGAGAGCAGTTCTTC | CASSLSSSGKGEQFF
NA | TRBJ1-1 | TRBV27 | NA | TGTGCCAGCAGTTTTGGGGGGAACACTGAAGCTTTCTTT | CASSFGGNTEAFF
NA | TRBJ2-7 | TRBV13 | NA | TGTGCCAGCAGCGCAGTGGCCGGGACATACGGGGACGAGCAGTACTTC | CASSAVAGTYGDEQYF
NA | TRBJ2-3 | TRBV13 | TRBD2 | TGTGCCAGCAGCTTTAGATGGACTAGCGGGCGCGATACGCAGTATTTT | CASSFRWTSGRDTQYF
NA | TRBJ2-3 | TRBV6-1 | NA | TGTGCCAGCAGCGACTTGGGGGCAGATACGCAGTATTTT | CASSDLGADTQYF
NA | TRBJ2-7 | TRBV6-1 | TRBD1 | TGTGCCAGCAGTGAAGCCGGAGACAGGGTAGGGTTGACCTACGAGCAGTACTTC | CASSEAGDRVGLTYEQYF
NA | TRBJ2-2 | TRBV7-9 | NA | TGTGCCAGCAGCTCCCGACAGGCGGGAGACACCGGGGAGCTGTTTTTT | CASSSRQAGDTGELFF
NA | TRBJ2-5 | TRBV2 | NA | TGTGCCAGCAGTGAGGGGACCTTGGGGGAGACCCAGTACTTC | CASSEGTLGETQYF
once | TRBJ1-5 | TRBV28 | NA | TGTGCCAGCAGTTTATGGCAGGGGCGGAATCAGCCCCAGCATTTT | CASSLWQGRNQPQHF
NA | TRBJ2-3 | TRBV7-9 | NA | TGTGCCAGCAGCTTAGTCCCTCGTGGAAGCACAGATACGCAGTATTTT | CASSLVPRGSTDTQYF
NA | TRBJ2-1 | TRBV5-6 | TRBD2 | TGTGCCAGCAGCAAAACCGGGACTAGCGGGAGTTACGTCAATGAGCAGTTCTTC | CASSKTGTSGSYVNEQFF
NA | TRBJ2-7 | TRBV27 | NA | TGTGCCAGCAGTCCCCCGGGCCCTTTCTACGAGCAGTACTTC | CASSPPGPFYEQYF
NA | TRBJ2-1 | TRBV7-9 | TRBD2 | TGTGCCAGCAGCTTAGGCGGGAGAAATGAGCAGTTCTTC | CASSLGGRNEQFF
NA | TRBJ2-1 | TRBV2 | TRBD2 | TGTGCCAGCCCAAAAACGGGAGGAGTCAACAATGAGCAGTTCTTC | CASPKTGGVNNEQFF
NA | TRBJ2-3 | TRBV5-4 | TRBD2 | TGTGCCAGCAGCTCGTTAGCGGGGCGAGACACAGATACGCAGTATTTT | CASSSLAGRDTDTQYF
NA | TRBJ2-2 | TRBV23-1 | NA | TGCGCCAGCAGTTCTGAGGCAGATGGGGGGGAGCTGTTTTTT | CASSSEADGGELFF